Each of the 25 T cell receptor beta chains below was sequenced from the same sample in a study of blood T cell repertoires in COVID-19. TCRdb's table, derived via immunoSEQ multiplex PCR, lists solely in-frame clones and lacks some. This table holds around 150,000 clones, about 93% found once. Material for sequencing was peripheral blood. All receptors come from a woman in her fifties or sixties with acute or convalescent COVID-19.

The chain couples TRBV5-1 to TRBJ1-1, with D uncertain. CDR1 SGHRS and CDR2 YFSETQ come from the germline V gene. CDR3 size: 13 residues. Trimming took 2 bases from V and 8 from J, leaving 13 bases between them. The CDR3 region is CASSLAPRGEAFF. CDR3 nucleotide sequence: TGCGCCAGCAGCTTAGCCCCACGGGGAGAAGCTTTCTTT.

J is TRBJ1-2 and V is TRBV11-2, with a tentative D call TRBD1 (6 bases). Trimming cost V 0 bases and J 2 bases, with 7 bases left between them. The CDR3 consists of 14 residues. CDR1 SGHAT and CDR2 FQNNGV come from the germline V gene. CDR3 region: CASSLDRGNYGYTF. In nucleotides, the CDR3 is TGTGCCAGCAGCTTAGACAGGGGAAACTATGGCTACACCTTC.

This chain connects TRBV11-3 to TRBJ2-2; D not resolved. The CDR3 is 14 amino acids. Germline CDR1 reads SGHNT; CDR2 reads YENEEA. V lost 2 bases and J 6 bases, leaving 10 bases between the germline ends. The CDR3 loop reads CASSLLPEAGELFF. CDR3 nucleotides: TGTGCCAGCAGCTTACTCCCAGAAGCCGGGGAGCTGTTTTTT.

The CDR3 is CASSKTENEQFF. Here the CDR3 DNA reads TGTGCCAGCAGCAAGACAGAGAATGAGCAGTTCTTC. V and J are TRBV9 and TRBJ2-1, with D maybe TRBD1 (5 bases). Looked up from germline, CDR1 is SGDLS and CDR2 is YYNGEE. Trimming removed 4 bases at V and 7 bases at J, with 9 bases between. The CDR3 totals 12 residues.

The rearrangement joins TRBV2 to TRBJ1-1; TRBD1 agrees at 9 bases. Germline CDR1 SNHLY, CDR2 FYNNEI. J gave up 2 bases and V 8 bases, and 6 bases lay outside the gene matches. There are 14 residues in the CDR3. In DNA form, the CDR3 reads TGTGCCAGCGGTACAGGGGGCGGTAACACTGAAGCTTTCTTT. This codes for CASGTGGGNTEAFF. Full variable domain (outside the CDR3, taken from reference TRBV2 and TRBJ1-1): EPEVTQTPSHQVTQMGQEVILRCVPISNHLYFYWYRQILGQKVEFLVSFYNNEISEKSEIFDDQFSVERPDGSNFTLKIRSTKLEDSAMYFCASGTGGGNTEAFFGQGTRLTVV.

The V call is TRBV19, the J call TRBJ1-2; D uncertain. V dropped 6 bases and J dropped 6 bases, with 17 bases sitting between them. CDR3 size: 14 residues. CDR1 is LNHDA, CDR2 SQIVND, per germline (reference sequence). CDR3 region: CASRDLLKIHGYTF. The CDR3 DNA reads as TGTGCCAGTAGGGACTTACTCAAGATCCATGGCTACACCTTC. The whole variable domain, filled in from reference TRBV19 and TRBJ1-2, reads DGGITQSPKYLFRKEGQNVTLSCEQNLNHDAMYWYRQDPGQGLRLIYYSQIVNDFQKGDIAEGYSVSREKKESFPLTVTSAQKNPTAFYLCASRDLLKIHGYTFGSGTRLTVV.

The genes are TRBV29-1 and TRBJ1-1; a possible D gene is TRBD1 (6 bases). Germline V gene sequence: CDR1 SQVTM, CDR2 ANQGSEA. V gave up 3 bases and J gave up 10 bases, with 21 bases separating them. This CDR3 has 14 amino acids. CDR3 amino acids: CSVESRGVLFGAFF. In DNA, the CDR3 is TGCAGCGTTGAGTCCAGGGGTGTCTTGTTTGGAGCTTTCTTT.

This clone appeared once. The chain has TRBV19 and TRBJ1-5, with TRBD1 matching over 7 bases. The CDR3 spans 16 residues. CDR1 and CDR2 from the germline V gene are LNHDA and SQIVND (reference sequence). The ends lost 5 bases at V and 3 bases at J; junction bases unmatched: 10. The CDR3: CASSRPGTAPNQPQHF. CDR3 nucleotides: TGTGCCAGTAGTCGCCCCGGGACAGCCCCCAATCAGCCCCAGCATTTT. Looking up the rest from reference TRBV19 and TRBJ1-5 gives the full variable domain: DGGITQSPKYLFRKEGQNVTLSCEQNLNHDAMYWYRQDPGQGLRLIYYSQIVNDFQKGDIAEGYSVSREKKESFPLTVTSAQKNPTAFYLCASSRPGTAPNQPQHFGDGTRLSIL.

The V and J genes are TRBV19 and TRBJ1-5, with D hard to call. This CDR3 region has 13 residues. In germline, CDR1 is LNHDA, CDR2 SQIVND (reference sequence). Deletions cut 1 base from V and 7 bases from J, with 8 bases between. The CDR3 loop is CASSIGSGQPQHF. CDR3 DNA sequence: TGTGCCAGTAGTATAGGAAGCGGCCAGCCCCAGCATTTT.

The CDR3 sequence is CASSESNWIGGETQYF. CDR3 bases: TGCGCCAGCAGTGAGTCGAACTGGATTGGAGGCGAGACCCAGTACTTC. The V gene is TRBV10-2, the J gene TRBJ2-5, with D possibly matching TRBD2 (5 bases). CDR3 length: 16 amino acids. Germline-derived CDR1 and CDR2 are WSHSY and SAAADI. Trimming stripped 0 bases from V and 5 bases from J, with 16 bases between.

This chain joins TRBV28 and TRBJ2-7; D might be TRBD1 (5 bases). Germline CDR1 MDHEN, CDR2 SYDVKM. Deletions cut 2 bases from V and 7 bases from J, with 9 bases between. The CDR3 contains 12 residues. The CDR3 sequence is CASSLLGQEQYF. CDR3 DNA sequence: TGTGCCAGCAGTTTACTCGGACAAGAGCAGTACTTC. Looking up the rest from reference TRBV28 and TRBJ2-7 gives the full variable domain: DVKVTQSSRYLVKRTGEKVFLECVQDMDHENMFWYRQDPGLGLRLIYFSYDVKMKEKGDIPEGYSVSREKKERFSLILESASTNQTSMYLCASSLLGQEQYFGPGTRLTVT.

In this sample, this clone turned up once. The V and J genes are TRBV7-6 and TRBJ1-4; 9 bases agree with TRBD1. Germline V gene sequence: CDR1 SGHVS, CDR2 FNYEAQ. This CDR3 has 15 residues. V shed 5 bases and J 8 bases; nucleotides not matched to a gene: 9. The CDR3 nucleotides read TGTGCCAGCAGCGGTGGGACAGGGATATTAGAAAAACTGTTTTTT. As protein: CASSGGTGILEKLFF.

The J gene is TRBJ1-2, the V gene TRBV11-3, with D uncertain. V was pared by 3 bases and J by 0 bases, with 14 bases between. The germline V gene has CDR1 SGHNT and CDR2 YENEEA. This CDR3 has 16 residues. The CDR3 DNA reads as TGTGCCAGCAGCTTGCCTTACTTCGCGTCTAACTATGGCTACACCTTC. Translated: CASSLPYFASNYGYTF. Looking up the rest from reference TRBV11-3 and TRBJ1-2 gives the full variable domain: EAGVVQSPRYKIIEKKQPVAFWCNPISGHNTLYWYLQNLGQGPELLIRYENEEAVDDSQLPKDRFSAERLKGVDSTLKIQPAELGDSAVYLCASSLPYFASNYGYTFGSGTRLTVV.

V is TRBV24-1 and J is TRBJ1-2, with 7 bases that match TRBD1. CDR1 and CDR2 from the germline V gene are KGHDR and SFDVKD. This CDR3 has 14 amino acids. Unmatched junction bases numbered 1, after V lost 4 bases and J lost 0 bases. Here the CDR3 reads CATSDRGTNYGYTF. DNA of the CDR3: TGTGCCACCAGTGACAGGGGGACTAACTATGGCTACACCTTC.

The chain joins TRBV5-8 to TRBJ2-3; D unclear. V was cut by 1 base and J by 0 bases, with 6 bases left in between. The germline V gene has CDR1 SGHTS and CDR2 YDEGEE. The CDR3 covers 14 residues. CDR3 region: CASSLRVSTDTQYF. CDR3 nucleotides: TGTGCCAGCAGCTTGCGGGTCAGCACAGATACGCAGTATTTT.

This chain connects TRBV3-1 (or the pseudogene TRBV3-2) to TRBJ1-3; 7 bases fit TRBD1. V was pared by 3 bases and J by 11 bases, with 4 bases of the junction left unmatched. There are 12 residues in the CDR3. Germline V gives CDR1 LGHDT, CDR2 YNNKEL (reference sequence). The CDR3 bases are TGTGCCAGCAGCCACAGGACAGGATCCATATATTTT. As protein: CASSHRTGSIYF.

On this clone itself: Its ends do not fully match the called genes, so a read error is possible. The V call is TRBV28, the J call TRBJ1-2; TRBD1 matches at 9 bases. This CDR3 region has 11 residues. Germline V gene sequence: CDR1 MDHEN, CDR2 SYDVKM. This chain's CDR3 is CASSSQGARGF. Here the CDR3 DNA reads TGTGCCAGCAGTTCACAGGGGGCGCGGGGTTTC.

The V call is TRBV6-5, the J call TRBJ2-7, with D perhaps matching TRBD2 (5 bases). In germline, CDR1 is MNHEY, CDR2 SVGAGI. The length of the CDR3 is 12 residues. Trimming cost V 5 bases and J 3 bases, with 8 bases left between them. The CDR3 protein is CASSTGNYEQYF. The DNA for the CDR3 is TGTGCCAGCAGTACGGGGAACTACGAGCAGTACTTC.

The gene calls are TRBV12-1 and TRBJ1-3; TRBD1 is the table's D call, not checked against the DNA. TRBV12-1 is labeled a pseudogene. This CDR3 contains 16 residues. Written as DNA, the CDR3 is TGTGCCAGCAGCTTTGAGGCAGGAACAATTGGAAACACCATATATTTT. Translated, it gives CASSFEAGTIGNTIYF.

CDR3 sequence reads: CASSYLAGGHYEQYF. The CDR3 DNA follows: TGTGCCAGCAGCTACTTAGCGGGGGGGCACTACGAGCAGTACTTC. The chain recombines TRBV14 with TRBJ2-7, with 11 bases lining up with TRBD2. J lost 3 bases, V lost 5 bases, and 6 bases had no gene match. In germline, CDR1 is SGHDN, CDR2 FVKESK. The CDR3 spans 15 residues.

This sequence joins TRBV7-9 and TRBJ1-1, with TRBD1 identical over 7 bases. V lost 4 bases to trimming and J lost 7 bases; unmatched junction nucleotides: 3. The CDR3 is 12 amino acids. Looked up from germline, CDR1 is SEHNR and CDR2 is FQNEAQ (reference sequence). The CDR3 is CASSSGQFEAFF. CDR3 DNA sequence: TGTGCCAGCAGCTCGGGACAGTTTGAAGCTTTCTTT. Full variable domain (remainder filled in from reference TRBV7-9 and TRBJ1-1): DTGVSQNPRHKITKRGQNVTFRCDPISEHNRLYWYRQTLGQGPEFLTYFQNEAQLEKSRLLSDRFSAERPKGSFSTLEIQRTEQGDSAMYLCASSSGQFEAFFGQGTRLTVV.

This chain uses TRBV12-3 or TRBV12-4 with TRBJ2-7, with a weak D call TRBD1 (5 bases). V shed 7 bases and J shed 4 bases, with 11 bases lying between them. The CDR3 sequence is 12 residues long. CDR3 coding DNA: TGTGCCAGCACCTCCTCAGGGTACGAGCAGTACTTC. The encoded protein is CASTSSGYEQYF.

This rearrangement joins TRBV20-1 to TRBJ1-2; D unclear. Trimming took 6 bases from V and 7 from J, leaving 6 bases between them. The CDR3 is 9 residues long. From germline, CDR1 is DFQATT and CDR2 SNEGSKA (reference sequence). The CDR3 loop is CSASRGYTF. CDR3 in DNA: TGCAGTGCGTCCCGTGGCTACACCTTC.

The V and J genes are TRBV20-1 and TRBJ1-5; unclear D gene. The V end lost 3 bases, the J end lost 2 bases, and 5 bases lay between the germline ends. The V gene's germline CDR1 is DFQATT and CDR2 SNEGSKA (reference sequence). This CDR3 region has 12 residues. The CDR3 sequence is CSASSGNQPQHF. The CDR3 DNA follows: TGCAGTGCTAGTTCCGGCAATCAGCCCCAGCATTTT.

This sequence joins TRBV3-1 (or the pseudogene TRBV3-2) and TRBJ2-7, with 8 bases matching TRBD1. J was trimmed by 2 bases and V by 5 bases; bases with no gene match: 5. Germline CDR1 LGHDT, CDR2 YNNKEL (reference sequence). The CDR3 extends over 14 amino acids. For the CDR3, the DNA is TGTGCCAGCAGCTTCACAGGGGGGACCTACGAGCAGTACTTC. It specifies CASSFTGGTYEQYF.